The sequence of this TCR beta chain was determined in a study of T cell responses to AZD1222 COVID-19 vaccine. This CDR3 contains 16 residues. V was shortened by 0 bases and J by 6 bases, with 17 bases between the two germline ends. The germline V gene encodes CDR1 LNHNV and CDR2 YYDKDF (reference sequence). This table comes from immunoSEQ multiplex PCR, and its TCRdb copy is limited to in-frame clones, with some not included. This sample has around 100,000 clones, with around 90% found just once. Material: peripheral blood, obtained on day 0 of AZD1222 vaccination. The rearrangement uses TRBV15 and TRBJ1-1; D is perhaps TRBD1 (5 bases). The sequence was obtained from an adult in good health. CDR3 sequence reads: CATSRDREEGAAEAFF. CDR3 bases: TGTGCCACCAGCAGAGATAGAGAGGAAGGGGCGGCTGAAGCTTTCTTT.